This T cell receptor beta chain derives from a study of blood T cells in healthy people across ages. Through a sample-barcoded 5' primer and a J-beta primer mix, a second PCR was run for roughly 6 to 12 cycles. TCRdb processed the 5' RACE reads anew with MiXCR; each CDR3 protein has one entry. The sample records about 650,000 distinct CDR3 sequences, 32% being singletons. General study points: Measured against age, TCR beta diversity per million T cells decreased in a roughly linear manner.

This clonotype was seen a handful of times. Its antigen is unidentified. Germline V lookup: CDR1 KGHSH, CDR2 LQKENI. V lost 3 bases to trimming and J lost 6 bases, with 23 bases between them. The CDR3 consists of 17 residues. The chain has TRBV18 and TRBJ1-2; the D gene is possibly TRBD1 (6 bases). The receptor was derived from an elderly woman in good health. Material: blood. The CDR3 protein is CASSPIRDTPPLDGYTF. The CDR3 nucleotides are TGTGCCAGCTCACCGATCCGGGACACACCGCCCCTGGATGGCTACACCTTC.